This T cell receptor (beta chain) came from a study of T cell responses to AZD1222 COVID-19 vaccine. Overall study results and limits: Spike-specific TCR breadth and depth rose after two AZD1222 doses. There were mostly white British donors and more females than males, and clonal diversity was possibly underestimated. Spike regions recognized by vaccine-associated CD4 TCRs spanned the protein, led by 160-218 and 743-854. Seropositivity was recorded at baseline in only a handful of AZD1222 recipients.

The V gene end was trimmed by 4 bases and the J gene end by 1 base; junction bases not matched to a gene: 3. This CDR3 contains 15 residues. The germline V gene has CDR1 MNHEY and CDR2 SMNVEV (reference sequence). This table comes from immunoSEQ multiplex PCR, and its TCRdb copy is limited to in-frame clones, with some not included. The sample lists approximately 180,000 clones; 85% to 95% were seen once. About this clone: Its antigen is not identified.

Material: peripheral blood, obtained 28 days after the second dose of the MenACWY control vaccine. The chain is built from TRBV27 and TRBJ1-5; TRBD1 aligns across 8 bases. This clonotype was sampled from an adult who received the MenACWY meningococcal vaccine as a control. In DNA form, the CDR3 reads TGTGCCAGCAGTTCGACAGGGGTCAGCAATCAGCCCCAGCATTTT. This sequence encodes CASSSTGVSNQPQHF.